The clone carrying this T cell receptor beta chain has just a few counts. One junction end does not reproduce the germline sequence, and a read error may be involved. MiXCR, run by TCRdb on the RT-PCR reads, gives a single entry per CDR3 protein. The sample has fewer than 800,000 distinct CDR3 sequences, 13% to 15% seen once. The V gene's germline CDR1 is SGHDT and CDR2 YYEEEE. The CDR3 length is 18 residues. The receptor comes from a female donor in good health, serving as a healthy control. The chain is built from TRBV5-6 and TRBJ1-3; 11 bases map to TRBD1. Source material: memory CD4+ T cells from blood. CDR3 in amino acids: CASSLGGQGGLSGNTTYF. For the CDR3, the DNA is TGTGCCAGCAGCTTGGGGGGACAGGGGGGACTCTCTGGAAACACCACATATTTT.